Described below is a single T cell receptor (beta chain) sequence and its context. This entry comes from a study of human T cells and chemical hapten exposure. Noted time point: patch test 1, 2 weeks after DPC sensitization. The treatment: therapeutic diphenylcyclopropenone sensitization with weekly scalp DPC. Trimming removed 2 bases at V and 9 bases at J, with 11 bases between. Germline V lookup: CDR1 MNHEY, CDR2 SMNVEV (reference sequence). This CDR3 is built from 13 residues. TCRdb reprocessed the RACE reads via MiXCR and lists one record per CDR3 protein. The sample holds 85,000 to 100,000 distinct CDR3 sequences, 12% seen once.

This clonotype was sampled from a woman in her forties with alopecia areata. Some clones in this sample may be carry-over from other donors' samples. The V call is TRBV27, the J call TRBJ2-1; a possible D gene is TRBD2 (5 bases). The specimen was whole blood, collected in connection with sensitization to the hapten diphenylcyclopropenone (DPC). In DNA, the CDR3 is TGTGCCAGCAGTTTAGGACTTACTGGTGAGCAGTTCTTC. It is translated as CASSLGLTGEQFF.